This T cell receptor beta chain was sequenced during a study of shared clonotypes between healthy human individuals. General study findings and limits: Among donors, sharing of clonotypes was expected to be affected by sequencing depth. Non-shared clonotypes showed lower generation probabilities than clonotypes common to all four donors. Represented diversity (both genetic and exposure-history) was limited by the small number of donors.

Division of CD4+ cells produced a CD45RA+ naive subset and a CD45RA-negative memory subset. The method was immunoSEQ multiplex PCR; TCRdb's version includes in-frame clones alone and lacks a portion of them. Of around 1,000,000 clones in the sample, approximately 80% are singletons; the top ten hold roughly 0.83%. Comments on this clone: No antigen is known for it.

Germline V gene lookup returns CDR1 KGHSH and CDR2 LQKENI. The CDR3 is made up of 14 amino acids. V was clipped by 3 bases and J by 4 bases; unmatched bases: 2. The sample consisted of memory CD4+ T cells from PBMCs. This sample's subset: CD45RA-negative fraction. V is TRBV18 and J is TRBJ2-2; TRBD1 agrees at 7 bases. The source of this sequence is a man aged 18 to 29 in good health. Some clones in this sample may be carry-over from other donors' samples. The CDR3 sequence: CASSPDRLTGELFF. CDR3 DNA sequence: TGTGCCAGCTCACCGGACAGGCTCACCGGGGAGCTGTTTTTT.